A single sample is the source of the 23 T cell receptor beta chains below, sequenced in a study of PD-1 blockade in classical Hodgkin lymphoma. Assay: immunoSEQ multiplex PCR; the TCRdb copy retains only in-frame clones and omits some. The sample has 42,000 or so clones, 85% to 90% seen once. Each and every patient relapsed after autologous stem cell transplantation, and patients got differing brentuximab vedotin exposure. Source: peripheral blood mononuclear cells (PBMCs), taken before the second cycle of nivolumab. The receptors were sampled from a human donor with classical Hodgkin lymphoma.

This chain joins TRBV28 and TRBJ1-2; 7 bases match TRBD1. V shed 4 bases and J 0 bases; nucleotides not matched to a gene: 5. Germline CDR1 and CDR2: MDHEN and SYDVKM. The CDR3 runs 15 residues. The CDR3 loop reads CASSSPGGPNYGYTF. The CDR3, as DNA: TGTGCCAGCAGTTCCCCAGGGGGTCCTAACTATGGCTACACCTTC.

The J gene is TRBJ1-1, the V gene TRBV6-5, with 7 bases identical to TRBD1. This CDR3 region has 15 residues. J was trimmed by 0 bases and V by 5 bases; bases with no gene match: 6. Germline V gene lookup returns CDR1 MNHEY and CDR2 SVGAGI. In DNA form, the CDR3 reads TGTGCCAGCAGTAACCCGGACAGGATGAACACTGAAGCTTTCTTT. Its translation: CASSNPDRMNTEAFF.

The J gene is TRBJ2-7, the V gene TRBV19; D is possibly TRBD1 or TRBD2 (5 bases each). CDR1 and CDR2 from the germline V gene are LNHDA and SQIVND (reference sequence). The CDR3 contains 14 residues. Trimming took 3 bases from V and 2 from J, leaving 11 bases between them. CDR3 amino acids: CASSMWDEPYEQYF. In DNA form, the CDR3 reads TGTGCCAGTAGTATGTGGGACGAACCCTACGAGCAGTACTTC.

CDR3 sequence (DNA): TGCGCCAGCACGCCTCACAGGGTGAATAATGAAAAACTGTTTTTT. Translating it yields CASTPHRVNNEKLFF. This chain joins TRBV23-1 and TRBJ1-4; tentative D call: TRBD1 (6 bases). TRBV23-1 is marked as an open reading frame, function uncertain. The CDR3 is made up of 15 amino acids. V lost 7 bases and J 4 bases, leaving 16 bases between the germline ends.

The chain carries TRBV5-1 and TRBJ1-2; a weak D match, TRBD1 (5 bases). The CDR3 is made up of 14 amino acids. Germline V lookup: CDR1 SGHRS, CDR2 YFSETQ. Trimming shortened V by 3 bases and J by 8 bases, and 17 bases separated the two germline ends. CDR3: CASSSGGGERGYTF. CDR3 nucleotide sequence: TGCGCCAGCAGCTCGGGCGGGGGGGAACGAGGCTACACCTTC.

This chain uses TRBV6-1 with TRBJ1-4; the D is unclear. V was trimmed by 6 bases and J by 4 bases, leaving 9 bases between them. This CDR3 is built from 13 residues. CDR1 and CDR2 from the germline V gene are MNHNS and SASEGT. CDR3 nucleotide sequence: TGTGCCAGCAGCCCGGAGGTTAATGAAAAACTGTTTTTT. Translating it yields CASSPEVNEKLFF.

The V gene is TRBV19, the J gene TRBJ2-2, with 7 nucleotides matching TRBD2. The germline CDR1 and CDR2 sequences are LNHDA and SQIVND (reference sequence). This CDR3 has 16 residues. Trimming at V came to 5 bases and at J to 3 bases, leaving 9 bases not matched to a gene. CDR3 sequence reads: CASSARTSMHTGELFF. DNA for the CDR3: TGTGCCAGTAGTGCTCGGACTAGTATGCACACCGGGGAGCTGTTTTTT.

The V call is TRBV9, the J call TRBJ1-2; 7 nucleotides agree with TRBD1. The V segment lost 4 bases and the J segment 6 bases; nucleotides outside the gene matches: 9. The CDR3 totals 14 residues. Germline CDR1 SGDLS, CDR2 YYNGEE. The CDR3 DNA follows: TGTGCCAGCAGCTCCAGGGGGGGGCGGGATGGCTACACCTTC. This codes for CASSSRGGRDGYTF.

The chain has TRBV5-6 and TRBJ1-3; the D gene is possibly TRBD1 (5 bases). The CDR3 sequence is 16 residues long. The V gene's germline CDR1 is SGHDT and CDR2 YYEEEE. V was clipped by 0 bases and J by 2 bases, with 12 bases between them. CDR3 region: CASSLGRWGTGNTIYF. CDR3 nucleotides: TGTGCCAGCAGCTTGGGGAGGTGGGGGACTGGAAACACCATATATTTT.

The rearrangement links TRBV21-1 to TRBJ2-5; the table's D call, TRBD1, was not checked against the DNA. TRBV21-1 is designated a pseudogene. This CDR3 is 16 amino acids long. CDR3 nucleotide sequence: TGTGCCAGCATCCTAGGACAGGCCATGGTGCTGGAGACCCAGTACTTC. Translated: CASILGQAMVLETQYF.

The rearrangement uses TRBV5-1 and TRBJ2-7; 11 bases are shared with TRBD1. The CDR3 extends over 15 amino acids. CDR1 is SGHRS and CDR2 is YFSETQ in the germline V gene. V lost 3 bases, J lost 5 bases, and 7 bases stayed unmatched. This chain's CDR3 is CASSYRDRGTDEQYF. The CDR3 region has the DNA TGCGCCAGCAGCTACCGGGACAGGGGGACAGACGAGCAGTACTTC.

This chain connects TRBV27 to TRBJ2-7, with D maybe TRBD1 (6 bases). The CDR3 spans 15 residues. Germline-derived CDR1 and CDR2 are MNHEY and SMNVEV (reference sequence). Trimming removed 5 bases at V and 1 base at J, with 15 bases between. CDR3 loop: CASSLGTTGSYEQYF. CDR3 DNA sequence: TGTGCCAGCAGTCTTGGGACAACCGGGTCCTACGAGCAGTACTTC.

The V gene is TRBV5-1, the J gene TRBJ2-7; 11 bases map to TRBD2. CDR3 length: 15 residues. After removal of 1 base from V and 5 bases from J, the junction contained 5 bases not matched to a gene. Germline V gene sequence: CDR1 SGHRS, CDR2 YFSETQ. For the CDR3, the DNA is TGCGCCAGCAGCTTGACTAGCGGGAGTCTAAACGAGCAGTACTTC. It encodes CASSLTSGSLNEQYF.

This clone has just one count. This chain joins TRBV9 and TRBJ2-3; tentative D call: TRBD1 (5 bases). The length of the CDR3 is 16 residues. Trimming removed 3 bases from V and 0 bases from J, with 14 bases in between. Germline lookup yields CDR1 SGDLS and CDR2 YYNGEE. The DNA of the CDR3 is TGTGCCAGCAGCGCCACAGGTACCACTAGCACAGATACGCAGTATTTT. It yields the protein CASSATGTTSTDTQYF.

For this clone: Other DNA variants within this sample encode the same CDR3. The genes are TRBV11-2 and TRBJ2-7; D gene unclear. The V gene's germline CDR1 is SGHAT and CDR2 FQNNGV. The CDR3 runs to 13 residues. The ends were cut back, 1 base at V and 4 bases at J, with 8 bases in the middle. CDR3 region: CASSLGGGYEQYF. CDR3 nucleotide sequence: TGTGCCAGCAGCTTAGGGGGTGGGTACGAGCAGTACTTC. Combining the CDR3 with reference TRBV11-2 and TRBJ2-7 gives the whole variable domain EAGVAQSPRYKIIEKRQSVAFWCNPISGHATLYWYQQILGQGPKLLIQFQNNGVVDDSQLPKDRFSAERLKGVDSTLKIQPAKLEDSAVYLCASSLGGGYEQYFGPGTRLTVT.

This rearrangement joins TRBV28 to TRBJ1-3; the D gene is possibly TRBD1 (6 bases). There are 17 residues in the CDR3. Looked up from germline, CDR1 is MDHEN and CDR2 is SYDVKM. V was cut by 4 bases and J by 0 bases, with 16 bases left in between. The CDR3 is CASSSRRGGISGNTIYF. The CDR3 DNA reads as TGTGCCAGCAGTTCGCGGAGAGGGGGGATCTCTGGAAACACCATATATTTT.

This clone has only one observation. This chain links TRBV11-3 with TRBJ2-2; D is unresolved. Looked up from germline, CDR1 is SGHNT and CDR2 is YENEEA. The CDR3 is 12 residues long. V was cut by 0 bases and J by 7 bases, with 3 bases left in between. The CDR3 region is CASSLDDGELFF. The CDR3, as DNA: TGTGCCAGCAGCTTAGATGACGGGGAGCTGTTTTTT. The complete variable domain, with remaining parts taken from reference TRBV11-3 and TRBJ2-2, reads EAGVVQSPRYKIIEKKQPVAFWCNPISGHNTLYWYLQNLGQGPELLIRYENEEAVDDSQLPKDRFSAERLKGVDSTLKIQPAELGDSAVYLCASSLDDGELFFGEGSRLTVL.

The gene calls are TRBV7-3 and TRBJ2-7; perhaps D is TRBD1 or TRBD2 (7 bases each). CDR3 length equals 15 residues. Trimming left V 8 bases short and J 0 bases short, with 17 bases between. Germline loops: CDR1 SGHTA, CDR2 FQGTGA. Here the CDR3 reads CASAHQGGDSYEQYF. The CDR3 DNA follows: TGTGCCAGCGCCCATCAGGGGGGGGACTCCTACGAGCAGTACTTC. Full variable domain (missing parts from reference TRBV7-3 and TRBJ2-7): GAGVSQTPSNKVTEKGKYVELRCDPISGHTALYWYRQSLGQGPEFLIYFQGTGAADDSGLPNDRFFAVRPEGSVSTLKIQRTERGDSAVYLCASAHQGGDSYEQYFGPGTRLTVT.

V gene TRBV13 combines with J gene TRBJ2-5; 9 bases align to TRBD1. This CDR3 is built from 13 residues. Losses at the gene ends were 4 bases for V and 4 bases for J; bases not matched to a gene: 1. The germline CDR1 and CDR2 sequences are PRHDT and FYEKMQ (reference sequence). The CDR3 region is CASSWGQGETQYF. The CDR3 DNA sequence: TGTGCCAGCAGCTGGGGACAGGGAGAGACCCAGTACTTC.

The V call is TRBV4-3, the J call TRBJ1-2; D is undetermined. Germline V gene sequence: CDR1 LGHNA, CDR2 YSLEER. The CDR3 runs 16 residues. Trimming shortened V by 0 bases and J by 5 bases, and 16 bases separated the two germline ends. CDR3 amino acids: CASSQEPAGRVYGYTF. CDR3 nucleotide sequence: TGCGCCAGCAGCCAAGAGCCCGCCGGCCGAGTATATGGCTACACCTTC.

The chain combines TRBV28 with TRBJ2-2; weak D call: TRBD1 (8 bases). Trimming removed 4 bases from V and 5 bases from J, with 17 bases in between. This CDR3 region has 16 residues. Germline lookup yields CDR1 MDHEN and CDR2 SYDVKM. CDR3 region: CASSYLRGRGTGELFF. CDR3 bases: TGTGCCAGCAGTTATCTCAGGGGGCGGGGGACCGGGGAGCTGTTTTTT.

This clone has just a few counts. The gene calls are TRBV19 and TRBJ1-2; possible D gene TRBD1, 6 bases. V dropped 10 bases and J dropped 2 bases, with 14 bases sitting between them. The CDR3 is 13 amino acids. Germline assignment: CDR1 LNHDA and CDR2 SQIVND (reference sequence). As DNA, the CDR3 is TGTGCCACCCGAGGGGGGCAGAACTATGGCTACACCTTC. Its protein product is CATRGGQNYGYTF.

This chain joins TRBV27 and TRBJ1-1; D gene uncertain. The CDR3 extends over 13 amino acids. The germline CDR1 and CDR2 sequences are MNHEY and SMNVEV (reference sequence). Between the trimmed V and J ends, which lost 3 bases and 5 bases, there was a span of 10 bases. In nucleotides, the CDR3 is TGTGCCAGCAGTTTCGTAGCCGGGACTGAAGCTTTCTTT. This gives the protein CASSFVAGTEAFF.